This TCR beta chain emerged from a study of blood T cell repertoires in COVID-19. Across the study: The United States, Italy and Spain supplied acute and convalescent COVID-19 samples. Sources were T cells, B-cell-depleted T cells, or PBMCs; the material itself was cDNA or gDNA.

In the original analysis: Researchers report that nucleated cell counts were estimated from reference gene primer amplification. Profiling relied on immunoSEQ multiplex PCR, and the TCRdb table lists in-frame clones only, not all of them. D and trimming come from the DNA, and the V and J calls and clone size come from that table. The sample carries 80,000 or so clones, around nine tenths recorded once. Germline lookup yields CDR1 MGHRA and CDR2 YSYEKL. The CDR3 spans 14 residues. Trimming removed 2 bases from V and 5 bases from J, with 12 bases in between. This sequence was found in a woman aged 60-70 years with acute or convalescent COVID-19. Sequencing was carried out using peripheral blood. The chain joins TRBV4-1 to TRBJ1-2, with D hard to call. The CDR3 protein is CASSQPTSGYGYTF. For the CDR3, the DNA is TGCGCCAGCAGCCAACCCACCTCCGGTTATGGCTACACCTTC.